One and the same sample provided the 10 T cell receptor beta chains below, sequenced in a study of cytomegalovirus exposure and HLA in healthy donors. In the PCR, 60 Vbeta and 13 Jbeta primers were used. Generated by immunoSEQ multiplex PCR, the TCRdb table keeps only in-frame clones and is missing some. Of roughly 100,000 clones in the sample, approximately 86% were seen once. The specimen was PBMCs. All receptors derive from a young man in good health and CMV-seronegative.

The chain has TRBV6-5 and TRBJ1-2; 7 positions agree with TRBD1. The CDR3 has 14 amino acids. Germline V gene lookup returns CDR1 MNHEY and CDR2 SVGAGI. The V gene end was trimmed by 6 bases and the J gene end by 7 bases; junction bases not matched to a gene: 11. The CDR3 loop is CASRGEGGAGGYTF. For the CDR3, the DNA is TGTGCCAGCAGAGGCGAAGGGGGCGCGGGTGGCTACACCTTC.

This clone was found a few times. The V gene is TRBV4-1, the J gene TRBJ2-5; D might be TRBD1 (6 bases). CDR1 MGHRA and CDR2 YSYEKL come from the germline V gene. This CDR3 region has 14 residues. The V gene lost 6 bases and the J gene lost 1 base, with 12 bases spanning the gap. The CDR3 protein is CASSSIGGQETQYF. The CDR3 DNA reads as TGCGCCAGCAGTTCGATAGGGGGCCAAGAGACCCAGTACTTC.

This clone was seen a single time. The gene calls are TRBV6-1 and TRBJ2-2; D is uncertain. Germline CDR1 MNHNS, CDR2 SASEGT. This CDR3 comprises 13 residues. V gave up 3 bases and J gave up 3 bases, with 5 bases separating them. CDR3 in amino acids: CASSDIDTGELFF. The CDR3 region has the DNA TGTGCCAGCAGTGATATAGACACCGGGGAGCTGTTTTTT.

The J gene is TRBJ1-5, the V gene TRBV19, with 7 bases identical to TRBD1. The germline gives CDR1 LNHDA, CDR2 SQIVND (reference sequence). Losses at the gene ends were 4 bases for V and 0 bases for J; bases not matched to a gene: 3. CDR3 length equals 15 residues. The CDR3 DNA sequence: TGTGCCAGTAGTAGAACAGGGGCTAGCAATCAGCCCCAGCATTTT. The encoded protein is CASSRTGASNQPQHF.

The CDR3 here is CASSDSGRTLNTQYF. CDR3 coding DNA: TGTGCCAGCAGCGACAGCGGGAGGACCTTGAATACGCAGTATTTT. This chain links TRBV7-6 with TRBJ2-3, with 9 positions matching TRBD2. The CDR3 contains 15 residues. The J segment lost 7 bases and the V segment lost 5 bases, leaving 10 bases of the junction unmatched. The V gene's germline CDR1 is SGHVS and CDR2 FNYEAQ.

The V and J genes are TRBV27 and TRBJ2-3, with D uncertain. The CDR3 length is 14 residues. Per germline, CDR1 MNHEY and CDR2 SMNVEV (reference sequence). The V gene lost 1 base and the J gene lost 4 bases, with 9 bases spanning the gap. CDR3 nucleotide sequence: TGTGCCAGCAGTTTATGGCCGATGGCAGATACGCAGTATTTT. It yields the protein CASSLWPMADTQYF.

The gene calls are TRBV11-2 and TRBJ2-5; TRBD1 agrees at 8 bases. The J call could be wrong; TRBJ2-7 is a better fit for the DNA end. CDR1 and CDR2 from the germline V gene are SGHAT and FQNNGV. The CDR3 has 14 residues. CDR3 residues: CASSTGTGSYEQYF. The CDR3 DNA reads TGTGCCAGCAGTACCGGGACAGGATCCTACGAGCAGTACTTC.

V gene TRBV5-1 combines with J gene TRBJ2-2; tentatively, D is TRBD1 (6 bases). The CDR3 spans 16 residues. CDR1 is SGHRS and CDR2 is YFSETQ in the germline V gene. The ends were cut back, 0 bases at V and 2 bases at J, with 11 bases in the middle. For the CDR3, the DNA is TGCGCCAGCAGCTTGGGACAGGCCAGAAACACCGGGGAGCTGTTTTTT. The encoded protein is CASSLGQARNTGELFF.

The chain joins TRBV30 to TRBJ1-1; 9 nucleotides align to TRBD1. The V and J ends lost 0 bases and 2 bases, in that order; junction bases with no gene match: 10. Germline V lookup: CDR1 GTSNPN, CDR2 SVGIG (reference sequence). This CDR3 region has 17 residues. CDR3 region: CAWSVPRWGQGNTEAFF. CDR3 sequence (DNA): TGTGCCTGGAGTGTACCCCGATGGGGACAGGGTAACACTGAAGCTTTCTTT.

V and J are TRBV7-3 and TRBJ1-1; D gene unclear. Looked up from germline, CDR1 is SGHTA and CDR2 is FQGTGA. This CDR3 has 16 amino acids. The germline V and J ends were trimmed by 5 bases and 4 bases, with 20 bases remaining between them. CDR3 DNA sequence: TGTGCCAGCAGCCCCGTCCGGGTCCCTATGGGCACTGAAGCTTTCTTT. This encodes CASSPVRVPMGTEAFF.